This entry features one TCR beta chain sequence. No antigen is known for it. The entry originates in a study of T-cell memory formation after mild COVID-19. Study background: TCR clusters mostly belonged to single donors.

Germline CDR1 reads SGHRS; CDR2 reads YFSETQ. V lost 0 bases and J lost 8, with 14 bases in between. CDR3 size: 14 residues. In TCRdb, the 5' RACE reads were re-called with MiXCR into one record per CDR3 protein. The data hold approximately 89,000 distinct CDR3 sequences, with approximately 25% observed a single time. Notes on the study in general: Unconfirmed was the SARS-CoV-2 specificity of second-wave clones that peaked on day 37. A balance of CD4 and CD8 characterized clones contracting day 15 to 85, whereas later expanders leaned CD4+.

The sequencing input was PBMCs or a T cell subset sorted from them (not recorded which). The chain employs TRBV5-1 and TRBJ1-2, with D maybe TRBD1 (6 bases). The TCR sequence derives from a man between 18 and 35 years old who had mild COVID-19 (a few samples of this study predate the infection). Cell type and time point are not known. DNA of the CDR3: TGCGCCAGCAGCTTGGCGGGGGCAGTAGGGGGCTACACCTTC. Encoded protein: CASSLAGAVGGYTF.